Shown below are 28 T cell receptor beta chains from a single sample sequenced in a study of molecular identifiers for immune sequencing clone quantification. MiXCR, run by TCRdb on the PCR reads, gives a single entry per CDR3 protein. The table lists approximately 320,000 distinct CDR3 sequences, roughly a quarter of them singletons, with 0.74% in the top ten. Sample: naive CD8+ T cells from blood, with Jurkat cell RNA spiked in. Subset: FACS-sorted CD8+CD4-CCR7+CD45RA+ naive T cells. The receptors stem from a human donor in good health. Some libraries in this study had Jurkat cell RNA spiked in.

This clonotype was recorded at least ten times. CDR3 nucleotide sequence: TGTGCCAGCAGGACCGCAGGGCTACGGATTCAAGATACGCAGTATTTT. As protein: CASRTAGLRIQDTQYF. This chain connects TRBV27 to TRBJ2-3, with D tentatively TRBD1 (5 bases). CDR1 and CDR2 from the germline V gene are MNHEY and SMNVEV (reference sequence). The ends were cut back, 6 bases at V and 5 bases at J, with 21 bases in the middle. The CDR3 has 16 residues.

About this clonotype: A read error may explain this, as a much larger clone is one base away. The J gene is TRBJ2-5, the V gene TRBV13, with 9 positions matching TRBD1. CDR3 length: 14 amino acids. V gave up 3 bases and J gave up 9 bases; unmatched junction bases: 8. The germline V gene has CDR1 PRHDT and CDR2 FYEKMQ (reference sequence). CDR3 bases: TGTGCCAGCAGCTTCCGGACAGGGGCACAGCCCCAGTACTTC. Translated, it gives CASSFRTGAQPQYF.

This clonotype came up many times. CDR3 loop: CASRDPWGGEADTQYF. DNA for the CDR3: TGTGCCAGCAGAGACCCCTGGGGGGGCGAGGCAGATACGCAGTATTTT. The V and J genes are TRBV6-6 and TRBJ2-3; D perhaps matches TRBD2 (7 bases). The CDR3 totals 16 residues. From germline, CDR1 is MNHNY and CDR2 SVGAGI (reference sequence). V dropped 6 bases and J dropped 4 bases, with 20 bases sitting between them.

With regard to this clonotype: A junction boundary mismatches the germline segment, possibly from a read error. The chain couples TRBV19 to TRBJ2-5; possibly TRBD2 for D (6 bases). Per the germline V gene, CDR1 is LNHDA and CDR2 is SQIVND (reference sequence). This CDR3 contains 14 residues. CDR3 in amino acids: CASSSRLGEETQHF. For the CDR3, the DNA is TGTGCCAGTTCCTCGAGACTAGGAGAAGAGACCCAGCACTTC.

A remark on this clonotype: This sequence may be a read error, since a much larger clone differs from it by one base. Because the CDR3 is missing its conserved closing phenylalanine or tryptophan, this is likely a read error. The DNA for the CDR3 is TGCAGCGTCAGATTGGACAGCAATGGGCAGTTCTAC. Its translation: CSVRLDSNGQFY. The chain uses TRBV29-1 and TRBJ2-1, with D possibly matching TRBD1 (6 bases). The CDR3 covers 12 residues. The V gene's germline CDR1 is SQVTM and CDR2 ANQGSEA.

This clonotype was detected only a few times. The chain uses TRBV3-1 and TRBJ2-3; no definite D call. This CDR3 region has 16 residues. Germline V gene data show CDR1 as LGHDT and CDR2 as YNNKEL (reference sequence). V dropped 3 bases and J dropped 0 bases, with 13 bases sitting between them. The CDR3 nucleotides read TGTGCCAGCAGCCATCGTGACCCGGCTAGCACAGATACGCAGTATTTT. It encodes CASSHRDPASTDTQYF.

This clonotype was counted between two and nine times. DNA for the CDR3: TGCGCCAGCAGCCAAGATCGGGGACTGAATAATTCACCCCTCCACTTT. It encodes CASSQDRGLNNSPLHF. The chain carries TRBV4-3 and TRBJ1-6; D possibly corresponds to TRBD1 (5 bases). CDR1 is LGHNA, CDR2 YSLEER, per germline. V was shortened by 0 bases and J by 5 bases, with 11 bases between the two germline ends. This CDR3 has 16 residues.

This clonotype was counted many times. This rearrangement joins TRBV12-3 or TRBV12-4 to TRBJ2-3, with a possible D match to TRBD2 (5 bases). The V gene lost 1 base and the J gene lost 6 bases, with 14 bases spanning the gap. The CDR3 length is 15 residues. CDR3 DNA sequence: TGTGCCAGCAGTTTAGGGGCTACGCCGGGGGATACGCAGTATTTT. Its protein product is CASSLGATPGDTQYF.

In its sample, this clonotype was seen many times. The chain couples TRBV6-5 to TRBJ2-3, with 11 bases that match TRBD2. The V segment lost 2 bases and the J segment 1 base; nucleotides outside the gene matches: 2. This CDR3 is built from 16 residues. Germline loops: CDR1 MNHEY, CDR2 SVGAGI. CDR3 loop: CASSYMGLAGTDTQYF. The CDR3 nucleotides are TGTGCCAGCAGTTACATGGGACTAGCGGGCACAGATACGCAGTATTTT.

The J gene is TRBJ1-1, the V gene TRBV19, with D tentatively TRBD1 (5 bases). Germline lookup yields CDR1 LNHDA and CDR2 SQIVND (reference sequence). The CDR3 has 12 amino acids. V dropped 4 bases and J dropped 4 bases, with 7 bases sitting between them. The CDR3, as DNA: TGTGCCAGTAGTAGGGGGTCCACTGAAGCTTTCTTT. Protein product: CASSRGSTEAFF.

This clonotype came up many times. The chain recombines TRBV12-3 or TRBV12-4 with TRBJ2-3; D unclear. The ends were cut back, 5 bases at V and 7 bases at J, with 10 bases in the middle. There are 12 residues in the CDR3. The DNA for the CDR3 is TGTGCCAGCAGTATTACTACAAATACGCAGTATTTT. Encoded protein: CASSITTNTQYF.

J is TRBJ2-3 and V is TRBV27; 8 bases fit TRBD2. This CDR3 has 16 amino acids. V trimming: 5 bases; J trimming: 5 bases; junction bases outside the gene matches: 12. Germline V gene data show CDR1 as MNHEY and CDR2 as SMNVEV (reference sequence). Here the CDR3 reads CASSGSEAGLGDTQYF. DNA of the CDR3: TGTGCCAGCAGTGGGTCAGAAGCGGGACTAGGAGATACGCAGTATTTT.

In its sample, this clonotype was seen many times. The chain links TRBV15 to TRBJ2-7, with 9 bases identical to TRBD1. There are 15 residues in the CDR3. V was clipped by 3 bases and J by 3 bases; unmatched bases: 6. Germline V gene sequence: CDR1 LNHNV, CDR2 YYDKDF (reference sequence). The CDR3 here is CATSRDRGLLYEQYF. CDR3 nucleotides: TGTGCCACCAGCAGGGACAGGGGCCTCCTCTACGAGCAGTACTTC.

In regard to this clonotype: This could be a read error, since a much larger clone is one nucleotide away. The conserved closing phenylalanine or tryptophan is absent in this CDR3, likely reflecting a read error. CDR3 DNA sequence: TGTGCCAGCAGCCCCCCAGACAGTACTGAAGCTTTCTCT. This codes for CASSPPDSTEAFS. The rearrangement links TRBV7-6 to TRBJ1-1, with D perhaps matching TRBD1 (5 bases). V lost 5 bases and J 5 bases, leaving 12 bases between the germline ends. This CDR3 contains 13 residues. The germline V gene encodes CDR1 SGHVS and CDR2 FNYEAQ.

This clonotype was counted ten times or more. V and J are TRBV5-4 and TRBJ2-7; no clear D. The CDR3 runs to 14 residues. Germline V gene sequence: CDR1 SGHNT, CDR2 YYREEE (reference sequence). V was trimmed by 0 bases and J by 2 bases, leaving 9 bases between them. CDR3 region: CASSLEAYPYEQYF. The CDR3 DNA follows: TGTGCCAGCAGCTTGGAAGCATACCCCTACGAGCAGTACTTC.

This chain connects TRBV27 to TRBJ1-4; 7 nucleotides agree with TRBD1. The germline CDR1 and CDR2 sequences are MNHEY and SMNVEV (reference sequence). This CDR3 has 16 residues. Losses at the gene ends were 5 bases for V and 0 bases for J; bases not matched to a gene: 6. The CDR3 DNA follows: TGTGCCAGCAGTCCGACAGGGACTACAACTAATGAAAAACTGTTTTTT. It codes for CASSPTGTTTNEKLFF.

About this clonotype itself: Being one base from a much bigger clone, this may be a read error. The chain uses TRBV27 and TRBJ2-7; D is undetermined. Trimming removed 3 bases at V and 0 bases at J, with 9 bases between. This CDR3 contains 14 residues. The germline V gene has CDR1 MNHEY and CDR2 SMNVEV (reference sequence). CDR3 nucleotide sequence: TGTGCCAGCAGTTTGGCGGCACACTCCTACGAGCAGTACTTC. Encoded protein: CASSLAAHSYEQYF.

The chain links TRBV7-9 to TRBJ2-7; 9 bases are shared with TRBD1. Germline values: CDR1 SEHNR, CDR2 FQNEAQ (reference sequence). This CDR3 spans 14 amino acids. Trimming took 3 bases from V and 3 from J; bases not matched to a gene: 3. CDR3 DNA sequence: TGTGCCAGCAGCTTTGGGGACAGGGACTACGAGCAGTACTTC. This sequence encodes CASSFGDRDYEQYF.

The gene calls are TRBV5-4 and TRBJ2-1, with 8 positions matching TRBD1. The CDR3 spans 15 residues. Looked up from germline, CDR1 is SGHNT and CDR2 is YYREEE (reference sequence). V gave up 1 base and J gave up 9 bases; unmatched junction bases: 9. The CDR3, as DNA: TGTGCCAGCAGCTTGTGGGGCAGGGGGCCCGGTGAGCAGTTCTTC. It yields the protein CASSLWGRGPGEQFF.

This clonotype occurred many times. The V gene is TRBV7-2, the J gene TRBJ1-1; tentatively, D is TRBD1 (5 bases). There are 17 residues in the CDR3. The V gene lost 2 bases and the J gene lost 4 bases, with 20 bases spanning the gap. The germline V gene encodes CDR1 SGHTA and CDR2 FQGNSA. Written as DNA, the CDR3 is TGTGCCAGCAGCTTATTACCGGGACGGGGGATGGGCACTGAAGCTTTCTTT. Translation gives CASSLLPGRGMGTEAFF. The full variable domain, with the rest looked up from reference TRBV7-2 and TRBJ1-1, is GAGVSQSPSNKVTEKGKDVELRCDPISGHTALYWYRQSLGQGLEFLIYFQGNSAPDKSGLPSDRFSAERTGGSVSTLTIQRTQQEDSAVYLCASSLLPGRGMGTEAFFGQGTRLTVV.

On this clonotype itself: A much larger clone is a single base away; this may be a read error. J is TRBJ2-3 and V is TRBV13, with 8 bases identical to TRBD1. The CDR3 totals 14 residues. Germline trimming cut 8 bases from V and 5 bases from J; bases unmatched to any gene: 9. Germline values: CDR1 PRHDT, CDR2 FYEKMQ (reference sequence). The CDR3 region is CASGNRGVEDTQYF. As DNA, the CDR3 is TGTGCCAGCGGCAACAGGGGGGTGGAAGATACGCAGTATTTT. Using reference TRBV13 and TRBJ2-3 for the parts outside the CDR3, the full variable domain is AAGVIQSPRHLIKEKRETATLKCYPIPRHDTVYWYQQGPGQDPQFLISFYEKMQSDKGSIPDRFSAQQFSDYHSELNMSSLELGDSALYFCASGNRGVEDTQYFGPGTRLTVL.

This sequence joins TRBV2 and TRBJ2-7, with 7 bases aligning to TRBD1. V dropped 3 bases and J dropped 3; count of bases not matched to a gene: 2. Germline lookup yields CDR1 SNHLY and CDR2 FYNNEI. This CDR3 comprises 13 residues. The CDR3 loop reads CASSEYRGYEQYF. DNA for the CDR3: TGTGCCAGCAGTGAGTACAGGGGCTACGAGCAGTACTTC.

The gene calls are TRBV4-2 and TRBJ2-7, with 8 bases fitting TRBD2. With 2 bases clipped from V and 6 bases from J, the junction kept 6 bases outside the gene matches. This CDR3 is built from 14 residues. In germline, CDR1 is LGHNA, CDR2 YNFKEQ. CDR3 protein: CASSQLTSGCEQYF. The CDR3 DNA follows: TGTGCCAGCAGCCAATTAACTAGCGGCTGCGAGCAGTACTTC.

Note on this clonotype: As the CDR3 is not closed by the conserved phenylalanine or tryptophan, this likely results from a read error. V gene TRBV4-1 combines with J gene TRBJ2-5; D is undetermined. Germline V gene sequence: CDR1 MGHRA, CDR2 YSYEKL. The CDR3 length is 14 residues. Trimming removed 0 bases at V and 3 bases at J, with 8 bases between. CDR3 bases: TGCGCCAGCAGCCAAGATTTCGGAGAAGAGACCCAGTACTCC. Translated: CASSQDFGEETQYS.

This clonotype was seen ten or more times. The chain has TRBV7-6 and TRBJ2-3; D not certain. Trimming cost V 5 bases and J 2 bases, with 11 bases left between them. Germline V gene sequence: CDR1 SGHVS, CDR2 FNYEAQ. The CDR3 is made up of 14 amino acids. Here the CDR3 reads CASSPEVLTDTQYF. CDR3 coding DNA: TGTGCCAGCAGCCCAGAGGTCCTCACAGATACGCAGTATTTT.

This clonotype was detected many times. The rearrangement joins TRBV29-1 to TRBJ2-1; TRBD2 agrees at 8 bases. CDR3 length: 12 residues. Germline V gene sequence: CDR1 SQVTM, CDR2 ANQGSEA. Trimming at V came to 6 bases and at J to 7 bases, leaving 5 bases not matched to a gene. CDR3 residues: CSVVSGMNEQFF. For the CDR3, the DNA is TGCAGCGTGGTTAGCGGGATGAATGAGCAGTTCTTC.

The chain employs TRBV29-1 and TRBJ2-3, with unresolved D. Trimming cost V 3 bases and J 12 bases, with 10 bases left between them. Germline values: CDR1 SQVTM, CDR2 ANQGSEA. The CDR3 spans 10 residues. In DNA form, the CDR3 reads TGCAGCGTTGACGACCGACCACAGTATTTT. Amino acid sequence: CSVDDRPQYF.

This CDR3 is CASRLPRGGYTF. For the CDR3, the DNA is TGTGCCAGCAGGTTACCCCGCGGGGGCTACACCTTC. The J gene is TRBJ1-2, the V gene TRBV12-3 or TRBV12-4; unclear D gene. Trimming took 6 bases from V and 8 from J, leaving 13 bases between them. CDR3 size: 12 residues.